Included here is one T cell receptor (beta chain) sequence, with context. This clonotype was detected many times. The antigen it recognizes is unknown. Base qualities are not recorded, but no much larger clone differs from it by a single base. TCR beta CDR3 regions were amplified from RNA transcripts. The first round of RT-PCR for the TCR CDR3 was performed with the HTBI primer set and the Qiagen OneStep RT-PCR kit. The libraries were constructed in a second round of multiplex PCR and then size-selected and purified. Sequencing of the libraries was done on an Illumina HiSeq2000 using paired-end 100 bp reads. The authors' analysis ran thus. SOAPnuke was used to process the raw data, removing reads that contained adapters or uncalled bases, had a mean Phred below 15, or lacked an exact match to the constant primer or identifier. High-quality paired reads were merged with COPE v1.2.5, and unique nucleotide sequences were defined as clonotypes. Clonotypes were aligned to IMGT TRBV, TRBD and TRBJ reference segments using MiTCR v1.1. Analysis was restricted to V-J combinations with a frequency above 0.0001, which covered about 99% of repertoires. The TCS score was defined as the ratio of F50 (clonal expansion) to E x V (chaos), calculated using BLOSUM62-based TCRdist between CDR3 peptides within each V-J. Welch's t-statistics and random forest reduced around 520 V-J features to roughly 13, which were used in a naive Bayes classifier (R e1071). The Morisita-Horn index was used to measure how similar the thyroid and blood repertoires were. TCRdb redid the processing of the public reads, applying fastp at Q25 and MiXCR, and retained in-frame beta chains. Rows are combined by CDR3 protein, so each entry shows the most common genes and DNA. TCRdb, not the original authors, processed these V and J calls. The sample table lists over 700,000 distinct CDR3 sequences, roughly a third of them with a count of one. The top ten constitute around 30% of the sample.

A patient counted as having stable Graves' hyperthyroidism if no progression to ophthalmopathy occurred over 18 months of follow-up. The hyperthyroidism patients were between 18 and 65 years old and newly diagnosed, with a disease duration of less than 2 months. Exclusion was applied to patients with uncontrolled infections, other autoimmune diseases, pregnancy or lactation. Diagnoses were based on clinical symptoms, serum thyroxine and TRAb, thyroid ultrasound and orbital computed tomography. Ficoll-Paque density gradient centrifugation was used to isolate PBMCs from about 9.4 ml of fresh peripheral blood. Total RNA was extracted using Trizol reagent, and RNA quality was assessed on an Agilent 2100 Bioanalyzer. The sample comes from a study of T cells in Graves' hyperthyroidism and ophthalmopathy (dated by TCRdb to about 2019). As for the study more broadly: Peripheral blood samples were taken at the time of initial diagnosis, prior to any treatment. A discovery cohort of about a hundred patients, roughly 43 with Graves' ophthalmopathy and approximately 60 with stable Graves' hyperthyroidism, was used to find distinguishing TCR V-J signatures. Whether ophthalmopathy could be predicted prospectively was tested in an independent validation cohort made up of roughly 19 hyperthyroidism patients plus 17 patients who later progressed to ophthalmopathy. The 85 to 100 discovery patients were randomly split 7:3 into training and test sets. Thyroid tissue and blood T-cell repertoires from six Graves' hyperthyroidism patients were also compared in the study. Once sampling was done, hyperthyroidism patients were given methimazole at a starting dose of 30 mg daily, whereas ophthalmopathy patients were given high-dose intravenous methylprednisolone. TCR Vbeta CDR3 sequencing of approximately 140 peripheral blood samples (approximately 44 ophthalmopathy, 75 hyperthyroidism and approximately 17 progressor patients) is reported in the paper. Broader findings and caveats from the paper: No statistical method was used to set the sample size in advance, and investigators knew the group allocation. Most expanded thyroid clonotypes (frequency above 0.001) were also detected in blood, suggesting blood repertoires may reflect thyroid immune responses. Ophthalmopathy was separated from stable hyperthyroidism by a 13 V-J signature model, with approximately 86% sensitivity and roughly 81% specificity obtained in cross-validation and 80%/75% obtained in testing. In validation, the model predicted progression to ophthalmopathy a median of approximately 6.6 months before onset, with roughly 71% sensitivity and nearly 75% specificity.

Trimming takes 4 bases off V and 2 bases off J; junction bases not matched to a gene: 4. In the germline V gene, CDR1 corresponds to KGHDR and CDR2 to SFDVKD. The CDR3 numbers 16 residues from cysteine through phenylalanine. Left in the record is the CDR3 DNA by itself, 48 bases read in frame from the first base. The source material was blood. The chain joins TRBV24-1 to TRBJ2-6, and 7 junctional nucleotides match TRBD1. The TCR was taken from a woman between 40 and 55 years old with Graves' hyperthyroidism. The sequenced DNA is TGTGCCACCAGTGACAACACAGGGGCTGGGGCCAACGTCCTGACTTTC. It translates as CATSDNTGAGANVLTF.